This is a list of T cell receptor beta chains from one sample in a study of siplizumab effects on memory and regulatory T cells. Profiling relied on immunoSEQ multiplex PCR, and the TCRdb table lists in-frame clones only, not all of them. Among around 61,000 clones listed, 95% to 98% were seen once. The sequenced sample was naive CD8+ T cells sorted from blood. These receptors all stem from a human donor in good health. Both conserved end residues are part of each CDR3. Each record gives: D gene, J gene, clone size, V gene, CDR3 protein, CDR3 DNA. The D gene is left open where the match is weak. For some rows the clone size is stated as once, few or many, or as a class when expanded; others skip it.

D gene: TRBD2; J gene: TRBJ2-1; clone size: NA; V gene: TRBV29-1; CDR3 protein: CSVTPTSGRVSSYNEQFF; CDR3 DNA: TGCAGCGTTACCCCGACTAGCGGGAGGGTAAGCTCCTACAATGAGCAGTTCTTC
D gene: NA; J gene: TRBJ1-1; clone size: few; V gene: TRBV4-2; CDR3 protein: CASRQLNTEAFF; CDR3 DNA: TGTGCCAGCAGACAACTCAACACTGAAGCTTTCTTT
D gene: NA; J gene: TRBJ2-7; clone size: NA; V gene: TRBV5-5; CDR3 protein: CASSFQGSSYEQYF; CDR3 DNA: TGTGCCAGCAGCTTTCAGGGATCCTCCTACGAGCAGTACTTC
D gene: TRBD1; J gene: TRBJ2-5; clone size: NA; V gene: TRBV19; CDR3 protein: CASSPGTGAQETQYF; CDR3 DNA: TGTGCCAGTAGTCCCGGGACAGGCGCACAAGAGACCCAGTACTTC
D gene: NA; J gene: TRBJ2-1; clone size: NA; V gene: TRBV9; CDR3 protein: CASSVGGGMGNNEQFF; CDR3 DNA: TGTGCCAGCAGCGTAGGAGGGGGGATGGGAAACAATGAGCAGTTCTTC
D gene: NA; J gene: TRBJ2-7; clone size: NA; V gene: TRBV15; CDR3 protein: CATSRDRSSYEQYF; CDR3 DNA: TGTGCCACCAGCAGAGACAGGAGCTCCTACGAGCAGTACTTC
D gene: NA; J gene: TRBJ2-7; clone size: once; V gene: TRBV19; CDR3 protein: CASSIKVSSYEQYF; CDR3 DNA: TGTGCCAGTAGTATTAAAGTCAGCTCCTACGAGCAGTACTTC
D gene: TRBD2; J gene: TRBJ2-1; clone size: NA; V gene: TRBV28; CDR3 protein: CASSAPGLAVGNEQFF; CDR3 DNA: TGTGCCAGCAGTGCCCCGGGACTAGCGGTAGGGAATGAGCAGTTCTTC
D gene: NA; J gene: TRBJ1-5; clone size: NA; V gene: TRBV2; CDR3 protein: CASGGFLDLLNQPQHF; CDR3 DNA: TGTGCCAGCGGGGGTTTCCTGGACCTCCTTAATCAGCCCCAGCATTTT
D gene: TRBD2; J gene: TRBJ2-1; clone size: NA; V gene: TRBV6-1; CDR3 protein: CASSDTGTSGRGNEQFF; CDR3 DNA: TGTGCCAGCAGTGACACCGGGACTAGCGGGAGGGGAAATGAGCAGTTCTTC
D gene: NA; J gene: TRBJ2-7; clone size: NA; V gene: TRBV30; CDR3 protein: CAWSPDSAWHEQYF; CDR3 DNA: TGTGCCTGGAGTCCTGACAGTGCGTGGCACGAGCAGTACTTC
D gene: NA; J gene: TRBJ2-1; clone size: NA; V gene: TRBV7-6; CDR3 protein: CASKGVYEQFF; CDR3 DNA: TGTGCCAGCAAGGGGGTTTATGAGCAGTTCTTC
D gene: NA; J gene: TRBJ2-7; clone size: NA; V gene: TRBV7-2; CDR3 protein: CASSLEPVGEQYF; CDR3 DNA: TGTGCCAGCAGCTTAGAACCGGTTGGGGAGCAGTACTTC
D gene: TRBD1; J gene: TRBJ1-2; clone size: NA; V gene: TRBV5-6; CDR3 protein: CASSRGQDGYGYTF; CDR3 DNA: TGTGCCAGCAGCCGGGGACAGGATGGCTATGGCTACACCTTC
D gene: NA; J gene: TRBJ1-1; clone size: NA; V gene: TRBV28; CDR3 protein: CASSFMGVSTEAFF; CDR3 DNA: TGTGCCAGCAGTTTTATGGGGGTGAGCACTGAAGCTTTCTTT
D gene: TRBD1; J gene: TRBJ1-5; clone size: once; V gene: TRBV2; CDR3 protein: CASSAGQTLSNQPQHF; CDR3 DNA: TGTGCCAGCAGCGCGGGACAGACCTTAAGCAATCAGCCCCAGCATTTT
D gene: NA; J gene: TRBJ2-1; clone size: NA; V gene: TRBV7-3; CDR3 protein: CASSGDWFGEQFF; CDR3 DNA: TGTGCCAGCAGCGGTGACTGGTTCGGTGAGCAGTTCTTC
D gene: NA; J gene: TRBJ1-4; clone size: NA; V gene: TRBV2; CDR3 protein: CASSGLTEPEKLFF; CDR3 DNA: TGTGCCAGCAGTGGATTGACAGAGCCTGAAAAACTGTTTTTT
D gene: NA; J gene: TRBJ1-2; clone size: NA; V gene: TRBV6-5; CDR3 protein: CATREGLGYTF; CDR3 DNA: TGTGCCACCCGGGAAGGGCTTGGCTACACCTTC
D gene: NA; J gene: TRBJ2-7; clone size: NA; V gene: TRBV7-9; CDR3 protein: CASSSSGTSLEQYF; CDR3 DNA: TGTGCCAGCAGCTCCTCCGGGACATCGCTGGAGCAGTACTTC
D gene: NA; J gene: TRBJ1-1; clone size: NA; V gene: TRBV5-1; CDR3 protein: CASSFNQGTEAFF; CDR3 DNA: TGCGCCAGCAGCTTTAATCAGGGAACTGAAGCTTTCTTT
D gene: NA; J gene: TRBJ2-6; clone size: NA; V gene: TRBV21-1; CDR3 protein: CASSGRTRGANVLTF; CDR3 DNA: TGTGCCAGCAGCGGTCGGACGCGGGGGGCCAACGTCCTGACTTTC
D gene: NA; J gene: TRBJ2-3; clone size: NA; V gene: TRBV18; CDR3 protein: CASSPLGGTADTQYF; CDR3 DNA: TGTGCCAGCTCCCCCTTAGGGGGAACGGCAGATACGCAGTATTTT
D gene: NA; J gene: TRBJ2-3; clone size: NA; V gene: TRBV28; CDR3 protein: CASRVGSRGGTDTQYF; CDR3 DNA: TGTGCCAGCAGGGTGGGGTCGAGGGGGGGCACAGATACGCAGTATTTT
D gene: NA; J gene: TRBJ2-5; clone size: NA; V gene: TRBV7-9; CDR3 protein: CASSLIQETQYF; CDR3 DNA: TGTGCCAGCAGCTTAATTCAAGAGACCCAGTACTTC
D gene: NA; J gene: TRBJ1-2; clone size: NA; V gene: TRBV19; CDR3 protein: CASSPVLGANYGYTF; CDR3 DNA: TGTGCCAGTAGCCCCGTCTTAGGGGCTAACTATGGCTACACCTTC
D gene: NA; J gene: TRBJ1-1; clone size: NA; V gene: TRBV27; CDR3 protein: CASSLYKNTEAFF; CDR3 DNA: TGTGCCAGCAGTTTATACAAGAACACTGAAGCTTTCTTT
D gene: TRBD2; J gene: TRBJ2-5; clone size: NA; V gene: TRBV30; CDR3 protein: CAWSPTTTSGTETQYF; CDR3 DNA: TGTGCCTGGAGTCCCACTACGACTAGCGGGACCGAGACCCAGTACTTC
D gene: NA; J gene: TRBJ1-2; clone size: NA; V gene: TRBV5-1; CDR3 protein: CASSLDYGNYGYTF; CDR3 DNA: TGCGCCAGCAGCTTGGACTACGGCAACTATGGCTACACCTTC
D gene: NA; J gene: TRBJ1-1; clone size: once; V gene: TRBV13; CDR3 protein: CASSGSNTEAFF; CDR3 DNA: TGTGCCAGCAGCGGTTCGAACACTGAAGCTTTCTTT
D gene: TRBD1; J gene: TRBJ2-1; clone size: NA; V gene: TRBV20-1; CDR3 protein: CSADRGNEQFF; CDR3 DNA: TGCAGTGCGGACAGGGGGAATGAGCAGTTCTTC
D gene: NA; J gene: TRBJ2-1; clone size: once; V gene: TRBV28; CDR3 protein: CASTSLEGTWNEQFF; CDR3 DNA: TGTGCCAGCACTTCCCTGGAGGGGACTTGGAATGAGCAGTTCTTC
D gene: TRBD2; J gene: TRBJ2-5; clone size: NA; V gene: TRBV9; CDR3 protein: CASSFRLAGGSETQYF; CDR3 DNA: TGTGCCAGCAGCTTTCGACTAGCGGGAGGCTCGGAGACCCAGTACTTC
D gene: NA; J gene: TRBJ1-1; clone size: NA; V gene: TRBV11-1; CDR3 protein: CASSSGLGTEAFF; CDR3 DNA: TGTGCCAGCAGCTCCGGGTTGGGCACTGAAGCTTTCTTT
D gene: NA; J gene: TRBJ1-6; clone size: NA; V gene: TRBV18; CDR3 protein: CASSLPGDSPLHF; CDR3 DNA: TGTGCCAGCTCACTCCCAGGGGATTCACCCCTCCACTTT
D gene: NA; J gene: TRBJ1-4; clone size: NA; V gene: TRBV27; CDR3 protein: CASSLITNEKLFF; CDR3 DNA: TGTGCCAGCAGTTTGATAACTAATGAAAAACTGTTTTTT
D gene: NA; J gene: TRBJ1-1; clone size: NA; V gene: TRBV6-1; CDR3 protein: CASSGQENTEAFF; CDR3 DNA: TGTGCCAGCAGTGGGCAGGAGAACACTGAAGCTTTCTTT
D gene: NA; J gene: TRBJ2-6; clone size: NA; V gene: TRBV7-3; CDR3 protein: CASSYTSPGANVLTF; CDR3 DNA: TGTGCCAGCAGCTATACCTCCCCTGGGGCCAACGTCCTGACTTTC
D gene: NA; J gene: TRBJ2-7; clone size: NA; V gene: TRBV19; CDR3 protein: CASSILTGVDEQYF; CDR3 DNA: TGTGCCAGTAGTATTCTAACTGGGGTTGACGAGCAGTACTTC
D gene: TRBD2; J gene: TRBJ2-7; clone size: NA; V gene: TRBV16; CDR3 protein: CASSTLGSGDDEQYF; CDR3 DNA: TGTGCCAGCAGCACCCTAGGGAGCGGGGACGACGAGCAGTACTTC
D gene: TRBD1; J gene: TRBJ1-1; clone size: NA; V gene: TRBV30; CDR3 protein: CAWSPRPGQGYTEAFF; CDR3 DNA: TGTGCCTGGAGTCCCAGGCCGGGACAGGGTTACACTGAAGCTTTCTTT
D gene: TRBD1; J gene: TRBJ2-7; clone size: NA; V gene: TRBV27; CDR3 protein: CASRRGPSYEQYF; CDR3 DNA: TGTGCCAGTAGAAGGGGGCCCTCCTACGAGCAGTACTTC
D gene: NA; J gene: TRBJ2-3; clone size: NA; V gene: TRBV27; CDR3 protein: CASSTQLADTQYF; CDR3 DNA: TGTGCCAGCAGTACACAATTGGCAGATACGCAGTATTTT
D gene: NA; J gene: TRBJ2-7; clone size: NA; V gene: TRBV9; CDR3 protein: CASSVLDGSYEQYF; CDR3 DNA: TGTGCCAGCAGCGTACTGGACGGTTCCTACGAGCAGTACTTC
D gene: NA; J gene: TRBJ1-1; clone size: NA; V gene: TRBV7-9; CDR3 protein: CASSLEDTEAFF; CDR3 DNA: TGTGCCAGCAGCCTTGAGGACACTGAAGCTTTCTTT
D gene: NA; J gene: TRBJ2-5; clone size: few; V gene: TRBV4-1; CDR3 protein: CASSQGGETQYF; CDR3 DNA: TGCGCCAGCAGCCAAGGGGGAGAGACCCAGTACTTC
D gene: NA; J gene: TRBJ2-2; clone size: NA; V gene: TRBV6-1; CDR3 protein: CVSRSGPPDTGELFF; CDR3 DNA: TGTGTCAGCCGCAGCGGGCCCCCTGACACCGGGGAGCTGTTTTTT
D gene: TRBD2; J gene: TRBJ2-7; clone size: NA; V gene: TRBV27; CDR3 protein: CASSLDGRATYEQYF; CDR3 DNA: TGTGCCAGCAGTTTAGACGGGAGGGCTACCTACGAGCAGTACTTC
D gene: NA; J gene: TRBJ2-1; clone size: NA; V gene: TRBV5-4; CDR3 protein: CASSLVTGTSYNEQFF; CDR3 DNA: TGTGCCAGCAGCTTGGTTACTGGAACTTCCTACAATGAGCAGTTCTTC
D gene: NA; J gene: TRBJ2-5; clone size: NA; V gene: TRBV4-1; CDR3 protein: CASSQGSLEETQYF; CDR3 DNA: TGCGCCAGCAGCCAAGGCAGCCTGGAAGAGACCCAGTACTTC
D gene: NA; J gene: TRBJ2-4; clone size: NA; V gene: TRBV7-2; CDR3 protein: CASSFYGGKNIQYF; CDR3 DNA: TGTGCCAGCAGCTTCTACGGTGGCAAAAACATTCAGTACTTC
D gene: NA; J gene: TRBJ2-7; clone size: NA; V gene: TRBV11-2; CDR3 protein: CASSLYGSRDDEQYF; CDR3 DNA: TGTGCCAGCAGCTTATACGGGAGCAGGGACGACGAGCAGTACTTC
D gene: TRBD1; J gene: TRBJ2-7; clone size: NA; V gene: TRBV11-3; CDR3 protein: CASSLDGDRVEQYF; CDR3 DNA: TGTGCCAGCAGCTTAGATGGGGACAGGGTCGAGCAGTACTTC
D gene: NA; J gene: TRBJ1-1; clone size: once; V gene: TRBV7-9; CDR3 protein: CASSDQGSPNTEAFF; CDR3 DNA: TGTGCCAGCAGCGATCAAGGGAGCCCGAACACTGAAGCTTTCTTT
D gene: NA; J gene: TRBJ2-7; clone size: NA; V gene: TRBV5-1; CDR3 protein: CASSLGHYEQYF; CDR3 DNA: TGCGCCAGCAGCTTAGGCCACTACGAGCAGTACTTC
D gene: NA; J gene: TRBJ2-2; clone size: NA; V gene: TRBV19; CDR3 protein: CASSIAGRGTGELFF; CDR3 DNA: TGTGCCAGTAGTATAGCCGGACGTGGCACCGGGGAGCTGTTTTTT
D gene: TRBD1; J gene: TRBJ2-2; clone size: NA; V gene: TRBV4-1; CDR3 protein: CASSLNDRDTGELFF; CDR3 DNA: TGCGCCAGCAGCCTCAATGACAGGGACACCGGGGAGCTGTTTTTT